The 28 T cell receptor beta chains below all came from one sample that was sequenced in a study of cytomegalovirus exposure and HLA in healthy donors. The study ran its PCR with 60 Vbeta and 13 Jbeta primers. Assay: immunoSEQ multiplex PCR; the TCRdb copy retains only in-frame clones and omits some. The sample contains roughly 120,000 clones, 60% to 85% of which appear only once. The source material was PBMCs. These receptors originate from a human donor in good health.

This chain joins TRBV25-1 and TRBJ2-5, with 7 bases fitting TRBD1. The CDR3 is 14 residues long. V lost 5 bases, J lost 5 bases, and 8 bases stayed unmatched. The germline CDR1 and CDR2 sequences are MGHDK and SYGVNS. The chain's CDR3 is CASSRQGGQETQYF. As DNA, the CDR3 is TGTGCCAGCAGTAGACAGGGCGGGCAGGAGACCCAGTACTTC. The full variable domain, in which reference TRBV25-1 and TRBJ2-5 provide the parts outside the CDR3, is EADIYQTPRYLVIGTGKKITLECSQTMGHDKMYWYQQDPGMELHLIHYSYGVNSTEKGDLSSESTVSRIRTEHFPLTLESARPSHTSQYLCASSRQGGQETQYFGPGTRLLVL.

The chain carries TRBV11-2 and TRBJ1-2; D ambiguous. The CDR3 length is 13 residues. The V gene lost 3 bases and the J gene lost 6 bases, with 11 bases spanning the gap. The germline CDR1 and CDR2 sequences are SGHAT and FQNNGV. CDR3: CASSLAGKDGYTF. CDR3 nucleotides: TGTGCCAGCAGCTTGGCAGGAAAGGATGGCTACACCTTC.

The chain links TRBV13 to TRBJ2-3; 7 bases match TRBD1. The CDR3 runs to 14 residues. Looked up from germline, CDR1 is PRHDT and CDR2 is FYEKMQ (reference sequence). V shed 5 bases and J 3 bases; nucleotides not matched to a gene: 5. Written as DNA, the CDR3 is TGTGCCAGCAGCCCGCGACAGGGAACAGATACGCAGTATTTT. As protein: CASSPRQGTDTQYF.

This clone was seen only a few times. The chain carries TRBV6-5 and TRBJ1-4; D gene unclear. Germline-derived CDR1 and CDR2 are MNHEY and SVGAGI. The CDR3 contains 13 residues. Trimming cost V 7 bases and J 2 bases, with 8 bases left between them. The CDR3 sequence: CASTARTNEKLFF. The CDR3 DNA follows: TGTGCCAGCACTGCTCGGACTAATGAAAAACTGTTTTTT.

The chain is built from TRBV5-3 and TRBJ1-2, with D uncertain. TRBV5-3 is an ORF; its function is uncertain. This CDR3 comprises 15 residues. Trimming removed 4 bases from V and 4 bases from J, with 17 bases in between. DNA for the CDR3: TGTGCCAGAAGCGAGCCCCCCGGAGAATGCTATGGCTACACCTTC. Translated, it gives CARSEPPGECYGYTF.

This chain connects TRBV28 to TRBJ2-7, with D possibly being TRBD1 (6 bases). This CDR3 contains 13 residues. Germline values: CDR1 MDHEN, CDR2 SYDVKM. Trimming took 6 bases from V and 5 from J, leaving 14 bases between them. The CDR3 DNA reads as TGTGCCAGCAGAAAGGACAGCCGGGACGAGCAGTACTTC. Protein: CASRKDSRDEQYF.

The genes are TRBV5-8 and TRBJ2-1; 11 nucleotides align to TRBD2. Germline CDR1 and CDR2: SGHTS and YDEGEE. After removal of 0 bases from V and 4 bases from J, the junction contained 6 bases not matched to a gene. The CDR3 spans 17 residues. This CDR3 reads CASSLEGGLAEYNEQFF. In nucleotides, the CDR3 is TGTGCCAGCAGCTTGGAGGGGGGACTAGCGGAATACAATGAGCAGTTCTTC.

Note on this clone: The junction shows a germline mismatch at one end, possibly a read error. The chain has TRBV7-9 and TRBJ1-1, with D possibly being TRBD1 (6 bases). Germline V CDR1 and CDR2: SEHNR, FQNEAQ (reference sequence). CDR3 length: 12 amino acids. CDR3 nucleotides: TGTTCCAGCAGCACGGACAGCTTGGAAGCTTTCTTT. This translates into CSSSTDSLEAFF.

The chain has TRBV5-1 and TRBJ1-1; D uncertain. V lost 3 bases, J lost 1 base, and 28 bases lay in between. CDR1 is SGHRS and CDR2 is YFSETQ in the germline V gene. This CDR3 has 20 residues. CDR3: CASSSSVPVTGSKPNTEAFF. DNA for the CDR3: TGCGCCAGCAGCTCCTCCGTCCCGGTGACGGGTAGTAAGCCGAACACTGAAGCTTTCTTT.

The chain employs TRBV6-4 and TRBJ1-2, with D unresolved. The V and J ends lost 3 bases and 7 bases respectively, with 12 bases between them. In germline, CDR1 is MRHNA, CDR2 SNTAGT. This CDR3 comprises 13 residues. This CDR3 is CASSEWKEGGYTF. The CDR3 bases are TGTGCCAGCAGTGAGTGGAAGGAGGGTGGCTACACCTTC.

As concerns this clone: The junction and the germline gene differ at one end; a read error may be behind it. Other DNA sequences in this sample translate to the same CDR3. The chain recombines TRBV19 with TRBJ1-1; D ambiguous. Germline V gene lookup returns CDR1 LNHDA and CDR2 SQIVND (reference sequence). The CDR3 has 15 residues. CDR3 sequence reads: CASSGSRVEYTEAFF. For the CDR3, the DNA is TGTGCCAGTAGTGGCTCTCGGGTCGAGTACACCGAAGCTTTCTTT.

This rearrangement joins TRBV4-2 to TRBJ1-1; TRBD1 agrees at 7 bases. The CDR3 has 18 amino acids. Germline V gene lookup returns CDR1 LGHNA and CDR2 YNFKEQ. The trim removed 0 bases at V and 3 bases at J, leaving 13 bases unmatched. The CDR3 DNA follows: TGTGCCAGCAGCCAAGATGTACGTCGGCGAGGGACAGACACTGAAGCTTTCTTT. Protein sequence: CASSQDVRRRGTDTEAFF.

This clone turned up a few times. The genes are TRBV2 and TRBJ2-7; maybe TRBD1 (6 bases). This CDR3 region has 13 residues. V lost 6 bases to trimming and J lost 1 base, with 10 bases between them. CDR1 and CDR2 from the germline V gene are SNHLY and FYNNEI. The DNA for the CDR3 is TGTGCCAGCAGGACAGGCGATTCCTACGAGCAGTACTTC. Translated, it gives CASRTGDSYEQYF.

This clone was counted between two and nine times. The V and J genes are TRBV5-1 and TRBJ2-1; TRBD2 agrees at 9 bases. Germline CDR1 is SGHRS and CDR2 is YFSETQ. This CDR3 spans 16 amino acids. V gave up 0 bases and J gave up 3 bases; unmatched junction bases: 4. This CDR3 is CASSLAAGGFYNEQFF. For the CDR3, the DNA is TGCGCCAGCAGCTTGGCCGCGGGGGGGTTCTACAATGAGCAGTTCTTC.

As for this clone: The DNA is omitted, as the CDR3 cannot be located on it reliably, and the CDR3 follows TCRdb's listing. The J gene is TRBJ1-2, the V gene TRBV5-4; TRBD1 is the table's D call, not checked against the DNA. The CDR3 contains 11 residues when both ends are counted. The germline gives CDR1 SGHNT, CDR2 YYREEE (reference sequence). CDR3 in amino acids: CASSFGQGCTF.

The V call is TRBV27, the J call TRBJ2-7, with a possible D match to TRBD2 (5 bases). Germline CDR1 and CDR2: MNHEY and SMNVEV (reference sequence). The V gene lost 8 bases and the J gene lost 3 bases, with 14 bases spanning the gap. The CDR3 has 13 amino acids. The CDR3 bases are TGTGCCAGCGCCCCCGGGATTAACTACGAGCAGTACTTC. This sequence encodes CASAPGINYEQYF.

The count of this clone is one. This sequence joins TRBV25-1 and TRBJ2-5, with D unresolved. Trimming stripped 1 base from V and 4 bases from J, with 7 bases between. The CDR3 runs 13 residues. CDR1 is MGHDK, CDR2 SYGVNS, per germline. The CDR3 nucleotides read TGTGCCAGCAGTGAATTTCTCGGAGAGACCCAGTACTTC. This codes for CASSEFLGETQYF.

The V and J genes are TRBV29-1 and TRBJ2-1; 11 bases are a match to TRBD2. The CDR3 loop spans 16 amino acids. The germline V gene has CDR1 SQVTM and CDR2 ANQGSEA. The J segment lost 6 bases and the V segment lost 3 bases, leaving 10 bases of the junction unmatched. The CDR3 DNA is TGCAGCGTTGATCGGGCTAGCGGGGGGAGGGGCAATGAGCAGTTCTTC. Protein sequence: CSVDRASGGRGNEQFF.

The gene calls are TRBV7-3 and TRBJ2-3; TRBD2 aligns across 7 bases. With 7 bases clipped from V and 2 bases from J, the junction kept 9 bases outside the gene matches. Germline V lookup: CDR1 SGHTA, CDR2 FQGTGA. This CDR3 contains 15 residues. CDR3 region: CASTTTAGPTDTQYF. The CDR3 region has the DNA TGTGCCAGCACCACGACAGCGGGGCCCACAGATACGCAGTATTTT.

V and J are TRBV2 and TRBJ2-2, with a possible D match to TRBD1 (6 bases). The CDR3 is made up of 19 amino acids. Per the germline V gene, CDR1 is SNHLY and CDR2 is FYNNEI. Deletions cut 6 bases from V and 0 bases from J, with 23 bases between. The CDR3 nucleotides read TGTGCCAGCAGCTTTGACAGGCTAGCCACAAGTCCGAACACCGGGGAGCTGTTTTTT. It yields the protein CASSFDRLATSPNTGELFF.

This clone was counted only a few times. The rearrangement joins TRBV28 to TRBJ2-1; D call uncertain. Trimming took off 3 bases at V and 3 bases at J, with 12 bases between the two ends. Germline loops: CDR1 MDHEN, CDR2 SYDVKM. CDR3 size: 15 residues. CDR3 protein: CASSFLSGVYNEQFF. The DNA for the CDR3 is TGTGCCAGCAGTTTTCTTTCTGGAGTCTACAATGAGCAGTTCTTC.

This clone came up a few times. The chain joins TRBV5-5 to TRBJ2-3; D uncertain. This CDR3 has 14 residues. With 4 bases removed from V and 0 bases from J, the gap between germline ends came to 9 bases. CDR1 SGHKS and CDR2 YYEKEE come from the germline V gene (reference sequence). CDR3 DNA sequence: TGTGCCAGCAGCAGTGGCGGAAGCACAGATACGCAGTATTTT. This encodes CASSSGGSTDTQYF.

This clone was detected only a few times. The rearrangement uses TRBV9 and TRBJ2-1; TRBD2 matches at 7 bases. The CDR3 is made up of 15 amino acids. V shed 0 bases and J 6 bases; nucleotides not matched to a gene: 6. Germline CDR1 reads SGDLS; CDR2 reads YYNGEE. CDR3 sequence reads: CASSVDGGIINEQFF. CDR3 sequence (DNA): TGTGCCAGCAGCGTAGACGGGGGGATCATCAATGAGCAGTTCTTC.

CDR3 sequence reads: CASSSPTGAHTEAFF. The CDR3 DNA reads TGTGCCAGCAGCTCACCAACAGGGGCTCACACTGAAGCTTTCTTT. The gene calls are TRBV5-4 and TRBJ1-1; 7 bases are a match to TRBD1. CDR1 and CDR2 from the germline V gene are SGHNT and YYREEE (reference sequence). The CDR3 is 15 amino acids. V lost 3 bases, J lost 3 bases, and 8 bases stayed unmatched.

Notes on this clone: Different DNA sequences within this sample yield the same CDR3. The chain carries TRBV6-1 and TRBJ1-5, with D unclear. Germline V gene sequence: CDR1 MNHNS, CDR2 SASEGT. There are 14 residues in the CDR3. The V gene lost 4 bases and the J gene lost 7 bases, with 14 bases spanning the gap. The CDR3 coding sequence is TGTGCCAGCAGTGTAGGAGTATGGAGCCAGCCCCAGCATTTT. Translated: CASSVGVWSQPQHF.

J is TRBJ2-5 and V is TRBV2, with 7 positions matching TRBD1. The end of the DNA aligns better with TRBJ2-7, so the J call may be wrong. Germline CDR1 is SNHLY and CDR2 is FYNNEI. The CDR3 length is 13 residues. CDR3 residues: CASIKGANYEQYF. DNA of the CDR3: TGTGCCAGCATTAAGGGGGCGAACTACGAGCAGTACTTC.

This clone was picked up a small number of times. Distinct nucleotide sequences in the sample also encode this CDR3. The V and J genes are TRBV2 and TRBJ1-5; D call uncertain. Between the trimmed V and J ends, which lost 6 bases and 3 bases, there was a span of 12 bases. Germline V lookup: CDR1 SNHLY, CDR2 FYNNEI. The CDR3 has 14 residues. The DNA of the CDR3 is TGTGCCAGCAGATCAGAACAGTTCAATCAGCCCCAGCATTTT. The encoded protein is CASRSEQFNQPQHF. Full variable domain (remainder filled in from reference TRBV2 and TRBJ1-5): EPEVTQTPSHQVTQMGQEVILRCVPISNHLYFYWYRQILGQKVEFLVSFYNNEISEKSEIFDDQFSVERPDGSNFTLKIRSTKLEDSAMYFCASRSEQFNQPQHFGDGTRLSIL.

V and J are TRBV12-5 and TRBJ1-2, with 8 bases fitting TRBD1. The V and J ends lost 6 bases and 7 bases, in that order; junction bases with no gene match: 13. There are 15 residues in the CDR3. CDR1 is LGHNT and CDR2 is FRNRAP in the germline V gene. The CDR3 is CASGRAGTGELGYTF. The CDR3 nucleotides read TGTGCTAGTGGCCGAGCCGGGACAGGAGAACTTGGCTACACCTTC.